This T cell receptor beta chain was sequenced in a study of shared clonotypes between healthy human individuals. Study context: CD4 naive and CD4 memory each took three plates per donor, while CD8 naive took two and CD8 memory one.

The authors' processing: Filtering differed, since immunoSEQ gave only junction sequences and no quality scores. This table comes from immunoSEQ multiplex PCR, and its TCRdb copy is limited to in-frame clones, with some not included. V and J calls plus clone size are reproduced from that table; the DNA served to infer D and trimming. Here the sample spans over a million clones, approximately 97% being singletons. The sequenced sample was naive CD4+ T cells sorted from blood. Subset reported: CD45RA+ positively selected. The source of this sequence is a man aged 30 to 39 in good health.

The CDR3 loop is CASSLDVTDTQYF. The CDR3 nucleotides read TGCGCCAGCAGCTTGGACGTCACAGATACGCAGTATTTT. V is TRBV5-1 and J is TRBJ2-3, with unresolved D. The ends were cut back, 0 bases at V and 2 bases at J, with 4 bases in the middle. This CDR3 spans 13 amino acids. Germline V CDR1 and CDR2: SGHRS, YFSETQ.